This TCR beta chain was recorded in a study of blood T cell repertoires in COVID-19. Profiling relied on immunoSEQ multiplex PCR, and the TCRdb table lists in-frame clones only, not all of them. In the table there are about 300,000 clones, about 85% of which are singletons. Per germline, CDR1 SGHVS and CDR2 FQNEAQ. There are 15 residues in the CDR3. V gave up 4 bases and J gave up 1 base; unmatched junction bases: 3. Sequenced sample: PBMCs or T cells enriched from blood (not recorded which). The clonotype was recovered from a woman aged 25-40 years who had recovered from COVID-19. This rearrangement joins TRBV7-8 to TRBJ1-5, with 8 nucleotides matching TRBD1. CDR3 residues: CASSSQGGSNQPQHF. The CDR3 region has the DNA TGTGCCAGCAGCTCACAGGGGGGCAGCAATCAGCCCCAGCATTTT.